This TCR beta chain was captured by sequencing in a study of cytomegalovirus exposure and HLA in healthy donors. Study findings and constraints: Among TCR beta chains of equal frequency, HLA-associated ones were more clonally expanded in a later analysis. CMV antigen specificity of a few CMV-associated chains was confirmed in vitro. Later on, an analysis showed TCR association rates differing by HLA locus, with DRB1 the most and HLA-C the fewest.

The study ran its PCR with 60 Vbeta and 13 Jbeta primers. Only in-frame clones appear in the TCRdb table, and some are missing; sequencing was by immunoSEQ multiplex PCR. The table lists 63,000 or so clones, approximately 72% of them singletons. Details on this clone: Its antigen remains unknown.

Specimen: PBMCs. This clonotype was sampled from a woman in her twenties or thirties in good health and CMV-seropositive.

The CDR3 DNA reads TGTGCCAGCAGCTTAGCTTCCAGGTTATATGGCTACACCTTC. Its translation is CASSLASRLYGYTF. This rearrangement joins TRBV7-2 to TRBJ1-2; D is unclear. Per the germline V gene, CDR1 is SGHTA and CDR2 is FQGNSA. The CDR3 contains 14 residues. With 0 bases removed from V and 5 bases from J, the gap between germline ends came to 10 bases.